The clone carrying this TCR beta chain showed up just once. Its matching antigen is unknown. The PCR had 60 Vbeta and 13 Jbeta primers. Some clones are missing from TCRdb's copy, which holds only in-frame ones; the method was immunoSEQ multiplex PCR. This sample has roughly 88,000 clones, with approximately 80% found just once. The CDR3 is made up of 14 amino acids. The V gene lost 5 bases and the J gene lost 2 bases, with 12 bases spanning the gap. Looked up from germline, CDR1 is SGHVS and CDR2 is FQNEAQ. The sample belongs to a study of cytomegalovirus exposure and HLA in healthy donors. The wider study: There were about 85 million unique TCRs (from HLA-typed donors) in an early data release. Study-wide points: Three CMV-associated chains proved CMV antigen-specific in vitro. TCR beta chains numbering some 160 were designated cytomegalovirus-associated. In a later analysis, most CMV-associated TCR beta chains appeared HLA-restricted.

The sequenced material came from PBMCs. V usage is TRBV7-8 and J usage is TRBJ1-2; tentative D call: TRBD1 (6 bases). The TCR sequence derives from a young man in good health and CMV-seropositive. CDR3 bases: TGTGCCAGCAGCACGGGACAACACAACTATGGCTACACCTTC. Amino acid sequence: CASSTGQHNYGYTF.